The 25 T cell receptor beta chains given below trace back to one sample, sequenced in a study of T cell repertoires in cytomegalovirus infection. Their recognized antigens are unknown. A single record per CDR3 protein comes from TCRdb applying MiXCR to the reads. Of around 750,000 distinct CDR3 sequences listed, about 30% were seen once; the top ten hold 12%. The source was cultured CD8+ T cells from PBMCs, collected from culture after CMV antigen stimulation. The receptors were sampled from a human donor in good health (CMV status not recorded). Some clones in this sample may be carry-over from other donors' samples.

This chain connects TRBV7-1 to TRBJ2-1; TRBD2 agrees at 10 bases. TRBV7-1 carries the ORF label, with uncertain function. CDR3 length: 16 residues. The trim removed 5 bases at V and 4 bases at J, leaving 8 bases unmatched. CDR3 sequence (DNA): TGTGCCAGCAGCGTGTATAAGCGGGGGGGTTACAATGAGCAGTTCTTC. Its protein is CASSVYKRGGYNEQFF.

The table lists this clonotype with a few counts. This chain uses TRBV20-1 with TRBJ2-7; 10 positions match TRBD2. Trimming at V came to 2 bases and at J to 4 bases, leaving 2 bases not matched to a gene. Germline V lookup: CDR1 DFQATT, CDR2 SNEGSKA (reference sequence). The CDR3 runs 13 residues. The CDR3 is CSARLAGVYEQYF. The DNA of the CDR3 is TGCAGTGCTAGACTAGCGGGGGTATACGAGCAGTACTTC.

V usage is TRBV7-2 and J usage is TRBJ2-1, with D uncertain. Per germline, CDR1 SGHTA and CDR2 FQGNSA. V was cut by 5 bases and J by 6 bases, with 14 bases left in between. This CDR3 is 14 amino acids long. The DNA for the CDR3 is TGTGCCAGCAGCCTCTTATCCTATCGCAATGAGCAGTTCTTC. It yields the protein CASSLLSYRNEQFF.

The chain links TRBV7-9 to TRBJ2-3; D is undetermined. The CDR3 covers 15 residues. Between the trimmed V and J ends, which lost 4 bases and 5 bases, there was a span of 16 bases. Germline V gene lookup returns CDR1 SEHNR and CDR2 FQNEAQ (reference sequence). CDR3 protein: CASSSPGQDGDTQYF. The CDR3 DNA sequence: TGTGCCAGCAGCTCACCCGGCCAGGATGGAGATACGCAGTATTTT.

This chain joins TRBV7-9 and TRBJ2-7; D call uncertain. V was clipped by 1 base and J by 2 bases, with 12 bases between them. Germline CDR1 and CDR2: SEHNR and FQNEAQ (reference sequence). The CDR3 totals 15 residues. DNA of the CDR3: TGTGCCAGCAGCTTAGGAGGTGTTACTCCCTACGAGCAGTACTTC. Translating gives CASSLGGVTPYEQYF.

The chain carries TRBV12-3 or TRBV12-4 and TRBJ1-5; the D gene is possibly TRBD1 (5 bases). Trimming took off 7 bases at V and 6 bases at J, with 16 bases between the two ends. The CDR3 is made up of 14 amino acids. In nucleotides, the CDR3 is TGTGCCAGCATCCCTCCAGGGAAGAGTCAGCCCCAGCATTTT. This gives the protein CASIPPGKSQPQHF.

Written as DNA, the CDR3 is TGTGCCAGCAGTTTGACCCAGCTAGCGGGGGATACCGGGGAGCTGTTTTTT. Residues: CASSLTQLAGDTGELFF. V gene TRBV27 combines with J gene TRBJ2-2; 10 bases map to TRBD2. V trimming: 3 bases; J trimming: 5 bases; junction bases outside the gene matches: 9. In germline, CDR1 is MNHEY, CDR2 SMNVEV (reference sequence). This CDR3 has 17 amino acids.

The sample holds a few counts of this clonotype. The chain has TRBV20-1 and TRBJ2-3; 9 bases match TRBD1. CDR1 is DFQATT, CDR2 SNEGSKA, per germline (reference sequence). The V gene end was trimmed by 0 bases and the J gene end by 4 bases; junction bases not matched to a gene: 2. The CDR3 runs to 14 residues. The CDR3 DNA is TGCAGTGCTAGAGAAACAGGGGGCCCAGATACGCAGTATTTT. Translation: CSARETGGPDTQYF.

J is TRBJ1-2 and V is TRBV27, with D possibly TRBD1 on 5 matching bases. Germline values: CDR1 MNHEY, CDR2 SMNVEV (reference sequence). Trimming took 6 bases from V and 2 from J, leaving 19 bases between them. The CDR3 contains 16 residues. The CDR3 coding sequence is TGTGCCAGCAGACAAACTTTCAGGGACTTGAACTATGGCTACACCTTC. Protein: CASRQTFRDLNYGYTF.

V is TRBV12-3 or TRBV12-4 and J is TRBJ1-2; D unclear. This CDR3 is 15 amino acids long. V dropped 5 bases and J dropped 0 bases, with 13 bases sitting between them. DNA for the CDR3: TGTGCCAGCAGTCCCTACCCCGCTTCTAACTATGGCTACACCTTC. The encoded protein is CASSPYPASNYGYTF.

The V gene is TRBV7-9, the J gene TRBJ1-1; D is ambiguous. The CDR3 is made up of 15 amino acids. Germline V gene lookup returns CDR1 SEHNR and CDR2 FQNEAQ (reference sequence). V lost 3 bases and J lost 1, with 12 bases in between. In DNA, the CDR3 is TGTGCCAGCAGCTTCAGAGACTTATCGAACACTGAAGCTTTCTTT. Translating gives CASSFRDLSNTEAFF.

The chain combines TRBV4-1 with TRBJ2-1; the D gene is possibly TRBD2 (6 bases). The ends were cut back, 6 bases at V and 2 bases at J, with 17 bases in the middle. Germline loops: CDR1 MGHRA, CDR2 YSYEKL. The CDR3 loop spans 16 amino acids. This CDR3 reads CASRTYGTAAYNEQFF. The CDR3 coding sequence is TGCGCCAGCAGGACATACGGGACTGCTGCCTACAATGAGCAGTTCTTC.

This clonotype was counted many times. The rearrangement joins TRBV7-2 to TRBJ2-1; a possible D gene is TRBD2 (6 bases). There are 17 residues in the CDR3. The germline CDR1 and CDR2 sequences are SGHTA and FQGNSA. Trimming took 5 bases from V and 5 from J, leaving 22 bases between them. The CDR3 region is CASSLSKGSWRDNEQFF. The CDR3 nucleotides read TGTGCCAGCAGCCTATCGAAGGGCTCCTGGAGGGACAATGAGCAGTTCTTC. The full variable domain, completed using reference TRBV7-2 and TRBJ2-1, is GAGVSQSPSNKVTEKGKDVELRCDPISGHTALYWYRQSLGQGLEFLIYFQGNSAPDKSGLPSDRFSAERTGGSVSTLTIQRTQQEDSAVYLCASSLSKGSWRDNEQFFGPGTRLTVL.

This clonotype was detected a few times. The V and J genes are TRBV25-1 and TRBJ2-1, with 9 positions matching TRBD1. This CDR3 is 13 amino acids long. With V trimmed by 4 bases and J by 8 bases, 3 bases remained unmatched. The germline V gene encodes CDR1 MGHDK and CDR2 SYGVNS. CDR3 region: CASSADRGDEQFF. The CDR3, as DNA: TGTGCCAGCAGTGCGGACAGGGGAGATGAGCAGTTCTTC.

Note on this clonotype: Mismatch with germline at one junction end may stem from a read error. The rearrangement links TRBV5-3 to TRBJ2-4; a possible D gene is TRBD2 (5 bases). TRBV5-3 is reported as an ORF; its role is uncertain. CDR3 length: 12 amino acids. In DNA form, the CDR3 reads TGTGCCAGCAGCTTGGGTGGGGAGATTCAGTACTTC. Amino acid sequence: CASSLGGEIQYF.

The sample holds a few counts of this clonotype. The CDR3 DNA sequence: TGTGCCAGCACCTCCTGGGACTTCCGCCGAGATACGCAGTATTTT. Protein sequence: CASTSWDFRRDTQYF. V usage is TRBV6-2 or TRBV6-3 and J usage is TRBJ2-3, with D possibly being TRBD2 (6 bases). Trimming took 7 bases from V and 5 from J, leaving 19 bases between them. The CDR3 has 15 residues. The V gene's germline CDR1 is MNHEY and CDR2 SVGEGT.

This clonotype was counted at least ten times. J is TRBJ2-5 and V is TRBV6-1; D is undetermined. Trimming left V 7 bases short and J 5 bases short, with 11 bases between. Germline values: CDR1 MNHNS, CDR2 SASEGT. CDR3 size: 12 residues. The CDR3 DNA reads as TGTGCCAGCAATATGGGCGCGGAGACCCAGTACTTC. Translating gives CASNMGAETQYF.

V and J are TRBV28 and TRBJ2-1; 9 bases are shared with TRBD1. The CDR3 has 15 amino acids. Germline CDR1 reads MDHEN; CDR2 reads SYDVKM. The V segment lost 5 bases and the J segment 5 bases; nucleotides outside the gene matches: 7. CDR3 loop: CASSPDRGINNEQFF. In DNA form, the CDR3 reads TGTGCCAGCAGTCCCGACAGGGGGATTAACAATGAGCAGTTCTTC.

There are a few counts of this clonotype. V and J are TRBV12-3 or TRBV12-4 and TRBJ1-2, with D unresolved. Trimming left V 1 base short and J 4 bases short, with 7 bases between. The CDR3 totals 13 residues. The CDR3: CASSLGVLYGYTF. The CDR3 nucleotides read TGTGCCAGCAGTTTAGGGGTCCTCTATGGCTACACCTTC.

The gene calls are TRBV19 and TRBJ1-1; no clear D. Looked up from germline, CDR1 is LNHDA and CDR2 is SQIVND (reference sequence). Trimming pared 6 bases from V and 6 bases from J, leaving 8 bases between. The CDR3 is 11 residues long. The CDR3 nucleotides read TGTGCCAGTAGGTTTGGGGCTGAAGCTTTCTTT. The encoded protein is CASRFGAEAFF.

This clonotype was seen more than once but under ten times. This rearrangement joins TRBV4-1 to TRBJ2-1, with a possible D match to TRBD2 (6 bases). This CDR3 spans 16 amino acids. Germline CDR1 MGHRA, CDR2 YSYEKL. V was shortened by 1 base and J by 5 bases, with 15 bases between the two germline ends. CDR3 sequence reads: CASSQGLAGSNNEQFF. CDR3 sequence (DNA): TGCGCCAGCAGCCAAGGTCTGGCGGGGTCAAACAATGAGCAGTTCTTC.

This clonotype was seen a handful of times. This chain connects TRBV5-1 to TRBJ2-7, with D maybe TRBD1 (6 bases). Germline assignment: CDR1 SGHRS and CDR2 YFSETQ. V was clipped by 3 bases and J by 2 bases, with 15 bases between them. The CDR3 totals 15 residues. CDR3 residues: CASSSYKTGTYEQYF. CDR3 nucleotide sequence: TGCGCCAGCAGCTCATACAAGACAGGAACCTACGAGCAGTACTTC.

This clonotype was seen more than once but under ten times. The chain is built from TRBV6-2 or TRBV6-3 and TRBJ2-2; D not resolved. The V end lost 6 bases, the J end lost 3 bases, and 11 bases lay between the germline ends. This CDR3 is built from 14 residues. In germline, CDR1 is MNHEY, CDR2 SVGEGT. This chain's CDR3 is CASRVRQYTGELFF. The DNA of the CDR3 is TGTGCCAGCAGAGTTAGGCAGTACACCGGGGAGCTGTTTTTT.

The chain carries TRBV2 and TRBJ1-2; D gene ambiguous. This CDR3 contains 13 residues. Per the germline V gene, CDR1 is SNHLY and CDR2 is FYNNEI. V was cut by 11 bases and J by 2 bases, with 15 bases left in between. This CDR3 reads CAWSKGSNYGYTF. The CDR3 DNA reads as TGTGCCTGGTCGAAGGGATCCAACTATGGCTACACCTTC.

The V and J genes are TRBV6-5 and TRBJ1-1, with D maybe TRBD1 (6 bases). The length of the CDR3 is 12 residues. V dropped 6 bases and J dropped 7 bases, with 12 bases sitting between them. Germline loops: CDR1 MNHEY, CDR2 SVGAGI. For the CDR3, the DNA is TGTGCCAGCAGCGTCAGGGGAAATGAAGCTTTCTTT. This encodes CASSVRGNEAFF.